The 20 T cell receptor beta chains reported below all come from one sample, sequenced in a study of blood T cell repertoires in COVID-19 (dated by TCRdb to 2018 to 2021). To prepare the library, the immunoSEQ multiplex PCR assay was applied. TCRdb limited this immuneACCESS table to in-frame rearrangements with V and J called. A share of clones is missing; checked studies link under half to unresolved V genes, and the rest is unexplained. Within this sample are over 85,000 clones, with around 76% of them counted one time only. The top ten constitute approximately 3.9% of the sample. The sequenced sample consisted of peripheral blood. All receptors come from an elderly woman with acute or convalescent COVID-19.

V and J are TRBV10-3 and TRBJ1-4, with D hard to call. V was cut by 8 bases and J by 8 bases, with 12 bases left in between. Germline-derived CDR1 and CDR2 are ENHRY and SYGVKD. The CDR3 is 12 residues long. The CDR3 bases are TGTGCCATCTCCTCGGGAAGCGAAAAACTGTTTTTT. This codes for CAISSGSEKLFF.

The DNA for the CDR3 is TGTGCCTGGAGTACAGGGTTTTGGGCCGGGGAGCTGTTTTTT. This codes for CAWSTGFWAGELFF. The chain employs TRBV30 and TRBJ2-2; a possible D gene is TRBD1 (6 bases). V dropped 2 bases and J dropped 6 bases, with 13 bases sitting between them. Per the germline V gene, CDR1 is GTSNPN and CDR2 is SVGIG (reference sequence). This CDR3 is 14 amino acids long.

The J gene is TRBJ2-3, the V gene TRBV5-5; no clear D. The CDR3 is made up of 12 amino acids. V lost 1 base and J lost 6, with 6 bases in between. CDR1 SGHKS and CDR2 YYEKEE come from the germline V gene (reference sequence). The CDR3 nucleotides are TGTGCCAGCAGCTTGACGGGTGATACGCAGTATTTT. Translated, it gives CASSLTGDTQYF.

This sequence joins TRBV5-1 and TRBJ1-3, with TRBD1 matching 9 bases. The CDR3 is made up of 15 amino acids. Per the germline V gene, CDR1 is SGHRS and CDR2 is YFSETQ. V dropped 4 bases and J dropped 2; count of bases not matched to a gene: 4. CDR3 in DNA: TGCGCCAGCAGCGTACAGGGGGCAACTGGAAACACCATATATTTT. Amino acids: CASSVQGATGNTIYF.

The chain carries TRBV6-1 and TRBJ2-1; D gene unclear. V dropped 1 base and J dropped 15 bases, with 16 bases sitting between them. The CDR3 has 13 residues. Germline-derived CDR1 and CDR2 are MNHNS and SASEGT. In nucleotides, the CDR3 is TGTGCCAGCAGTGAAGTTTACAGTGTATCTGCGTTCTTC. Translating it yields CASSEVYSVSAFF.

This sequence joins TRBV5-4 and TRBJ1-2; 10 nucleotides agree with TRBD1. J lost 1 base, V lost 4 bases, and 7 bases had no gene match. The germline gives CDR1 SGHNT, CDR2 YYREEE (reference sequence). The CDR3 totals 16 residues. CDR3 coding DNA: TGTGCCAGCAGCGCTGGGACAGGGGTCCTTAACTATGGCTACACCTTC. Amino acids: CASSAGTGVLNYGYTF.

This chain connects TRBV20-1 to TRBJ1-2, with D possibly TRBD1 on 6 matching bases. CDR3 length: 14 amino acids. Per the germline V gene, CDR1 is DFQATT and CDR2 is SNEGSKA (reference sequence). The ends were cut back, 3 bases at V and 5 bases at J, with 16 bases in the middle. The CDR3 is CSASDFRGAYGYTF. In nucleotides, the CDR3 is TGCAGTGCTAGTGACTTCCGGGGGGCTTATGGCTACACCTTC.

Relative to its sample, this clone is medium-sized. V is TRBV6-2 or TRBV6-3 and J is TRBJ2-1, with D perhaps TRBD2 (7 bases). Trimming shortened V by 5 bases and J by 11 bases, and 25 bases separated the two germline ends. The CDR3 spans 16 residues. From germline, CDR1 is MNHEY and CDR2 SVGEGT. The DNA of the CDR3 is TGTGCCAGCAGTCTCCTAGCGGAGGGGGACGCTTGGAAGCAGTTCTTC. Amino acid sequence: CASSLLAEGDAWKQFF.

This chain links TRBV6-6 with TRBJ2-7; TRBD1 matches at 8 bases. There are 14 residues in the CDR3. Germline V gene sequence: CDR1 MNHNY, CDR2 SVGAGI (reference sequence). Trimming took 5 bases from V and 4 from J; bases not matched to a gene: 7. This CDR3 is CASSPRTGTYEQYF. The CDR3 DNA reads TGTGCCAGCAGTCCTCGGACAGGGACTTACGAGCAGTACTTC.

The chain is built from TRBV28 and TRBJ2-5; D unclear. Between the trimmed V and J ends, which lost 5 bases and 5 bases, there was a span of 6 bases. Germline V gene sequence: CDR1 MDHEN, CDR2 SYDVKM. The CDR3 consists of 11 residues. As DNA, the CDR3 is TGTGCCAGCAGTCCTTCGGAGACCCAGTACTTC. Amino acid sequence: CASSPSETQYF.

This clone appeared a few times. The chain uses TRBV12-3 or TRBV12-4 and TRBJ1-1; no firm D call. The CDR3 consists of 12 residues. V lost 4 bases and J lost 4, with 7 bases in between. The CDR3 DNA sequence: TGTGCCAGCAGTTCAATTCCCACTGAAGCTTTCTTT. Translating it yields CASSSIPTEAFF.

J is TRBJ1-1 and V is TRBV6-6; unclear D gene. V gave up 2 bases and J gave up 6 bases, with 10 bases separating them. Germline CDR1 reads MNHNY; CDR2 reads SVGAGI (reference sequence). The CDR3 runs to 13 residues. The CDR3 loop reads CASSYRDGSEAFF. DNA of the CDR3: TGTGCCAGCAGTTACCGCGACGGGTCTGAAGCTTTCTTT.

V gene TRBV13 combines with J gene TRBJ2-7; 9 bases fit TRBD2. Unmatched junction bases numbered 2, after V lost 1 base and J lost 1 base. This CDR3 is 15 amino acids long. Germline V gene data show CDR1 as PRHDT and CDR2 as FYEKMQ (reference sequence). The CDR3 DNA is TGTGCCAGCAGCTTAGCTAGCGGGGTTTCCTACGAGCAGTACTTC. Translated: CASSLASGVSYEQYF.

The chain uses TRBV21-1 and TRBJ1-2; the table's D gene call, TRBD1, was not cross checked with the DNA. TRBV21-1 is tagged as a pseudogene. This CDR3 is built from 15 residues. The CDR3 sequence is CASSPRETVFYGYTF. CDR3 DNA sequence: TGTGCCAGCAGCCCCCGAGAAACAGTCTTCTATGGCTACACCTTC.

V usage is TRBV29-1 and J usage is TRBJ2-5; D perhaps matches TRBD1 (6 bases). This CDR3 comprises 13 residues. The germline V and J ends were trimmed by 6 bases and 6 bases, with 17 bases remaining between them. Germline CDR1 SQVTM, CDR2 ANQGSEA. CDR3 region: CSVRTVLFKTQYF. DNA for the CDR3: TGCAGCGTCCGGACAGTCCTTTTTAAGACCCAGTACTTC.

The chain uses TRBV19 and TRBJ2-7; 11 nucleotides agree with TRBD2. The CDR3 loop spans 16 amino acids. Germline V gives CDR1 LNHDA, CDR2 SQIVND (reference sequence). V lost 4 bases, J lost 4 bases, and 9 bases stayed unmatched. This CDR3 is CASSTASGRLRYEQYF. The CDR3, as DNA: TGTGCCAGTAGTACGGCTAGCGGGAGGCTTCGATACGAGCAGTACTTC.

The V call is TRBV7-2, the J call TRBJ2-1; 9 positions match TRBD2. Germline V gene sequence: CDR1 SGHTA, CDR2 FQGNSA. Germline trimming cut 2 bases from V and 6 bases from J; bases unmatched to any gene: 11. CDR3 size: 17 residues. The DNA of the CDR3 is TGTGCCAGCAGCTTATCTGGCGGGAGGGCCCTCGGCAATGAGCAGTTCTTC. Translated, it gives CASSLSGGRALGNEQFF.

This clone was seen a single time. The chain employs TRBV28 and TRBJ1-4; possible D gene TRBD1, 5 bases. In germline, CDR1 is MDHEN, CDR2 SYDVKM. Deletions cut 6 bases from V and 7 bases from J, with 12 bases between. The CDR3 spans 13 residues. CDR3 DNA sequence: TGTGCCAGCAGGACGCAGGGCGGTGAAAAACTGTTTTTT. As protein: CASRTQGGEKLFF.

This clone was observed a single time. The CDR3 reads CASSGLAGSNEQYF. CDR3 coding DNA: TGTGCCAGCAGCGGACTAGCGGGAAGTAACGAGCAGTACTTC. V gene TRBV2 combines with J gene TRBJ2-7; 12 nucleotides line up with TRBD2. Losses at the gene ends were 6 bases for V and 5 bases for J; bases not matched to a gene: 5. Per the germline V gene, CDR1 is SNHLY and CDR2 is FYNNEI. This CDR3 contains 14 residues.

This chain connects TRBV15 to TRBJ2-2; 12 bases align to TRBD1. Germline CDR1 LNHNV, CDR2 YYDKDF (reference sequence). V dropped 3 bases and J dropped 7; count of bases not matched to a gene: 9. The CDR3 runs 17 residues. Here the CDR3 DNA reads TGTGCCACCAGCAGGCCCCGGGACAGGGGGCTTGTCGGGGAGCTGTTTTTT. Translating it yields CATSRPRDRGLVGELFF.